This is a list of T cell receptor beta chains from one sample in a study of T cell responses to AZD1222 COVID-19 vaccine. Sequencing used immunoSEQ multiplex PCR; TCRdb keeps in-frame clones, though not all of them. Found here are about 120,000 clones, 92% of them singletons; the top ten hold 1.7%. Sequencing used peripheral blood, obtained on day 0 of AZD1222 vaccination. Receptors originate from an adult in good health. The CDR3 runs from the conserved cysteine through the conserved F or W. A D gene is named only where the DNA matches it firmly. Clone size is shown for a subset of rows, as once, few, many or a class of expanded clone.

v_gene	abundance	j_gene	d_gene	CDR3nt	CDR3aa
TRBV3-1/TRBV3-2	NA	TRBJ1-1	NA	TGTGCCAGCAGCCATGACGCCGGAGGGAAAGACACTGAAGCTTTCTTT	CASSHDAGGKDTEAFF
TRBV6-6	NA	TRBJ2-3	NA	TGTGCCAGCAGTTCCCCCTCCCCCATCGCAGATACGCAGTATTTT	CASSSPSPIADTQYF
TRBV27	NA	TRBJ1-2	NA	TGTGCCAGCAGTTCGGATGGGGGGAGCTACACCTTC	CASSSDGGSYTF
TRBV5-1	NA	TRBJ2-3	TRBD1	TGCGCCAGTGGAAAGGGACAGAACCCAGATACGCAGTATTTT	CASGKGQNPDTQYF
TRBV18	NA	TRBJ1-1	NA	TGTGCCAGCTCTCCCAGGACAGATTACACTGAAGCTTTCTTT	CASSPRTDYTEAFF
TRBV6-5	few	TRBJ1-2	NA	TGTGCCAGCAGTTACTCGAACCTGGATGGCTACACCTTC	CASSYSNLDGYTF
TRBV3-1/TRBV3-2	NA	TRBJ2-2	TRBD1	TGTGCCAGCAGCCAAGGGACAGGGGACACCGGGGAGCTGTTTTTT	CASSQGTGDTGELFF
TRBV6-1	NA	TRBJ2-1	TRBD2	TGTGCCAGCAGTGAACAGCGGGGGTCATACAATGAGCAGTTCTTC	CASSEQRGSYNEQFF
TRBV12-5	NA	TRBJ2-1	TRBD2	TGTGCTAGTGGTTTGGTACTGGGCGGGGGGGGATACAATGAGCAGTTCTTC	CASGLVLGGGGYNEQFF
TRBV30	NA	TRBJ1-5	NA	TGTGCCTGGACTCAGAATAGCAATCAGCCCCAGCATTTT	CAWTQNSNQPQHF
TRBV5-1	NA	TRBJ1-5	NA	TGCGCCAGCAGCTTGAGGGGCGATAGCAATCAGCCCCAGCATTTT	CASSLRGDSNQPQHF
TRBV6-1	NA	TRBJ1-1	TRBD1	TGTGCCAGCAGTGCACCGCGCCAGACAGGGGCGAACACTGAAGCTTTCTTT	CASSAPRQTGANTEAFF
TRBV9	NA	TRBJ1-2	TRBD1	TGTGCCAGCAGCTCAGGGGGCGACTATGGCTACACCTTC	CASSSGGDYGYTF
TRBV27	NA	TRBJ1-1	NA	TGTGCCAGCAGTTTAAGAGGGGCGAACACTGAAGCTTTCTTT	CASSLRGANTEAFF
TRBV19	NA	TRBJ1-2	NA	TGTGCCAGTAGTCCCGGACCCGAAGCGGGCTACACCTTC	CASSPGPEAGYTF
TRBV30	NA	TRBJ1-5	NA	TGTGCCTGGAGTGTCAGGGTAGGGCAGCCCCAGCATTTT	CAWSVRVGQPQHF
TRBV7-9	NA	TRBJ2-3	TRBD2	TGTGCCAGCACGAATAGCGGGGGAACAGATACGCAGTATTTT	CASTNSGGTDTQYF
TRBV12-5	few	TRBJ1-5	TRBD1	TGTGCTAGTGGTCCGGACAGGGCTCGGCCCCAGCATTTT	CASGPDRARPQHF
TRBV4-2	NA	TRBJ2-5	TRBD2	TGTGCCAGCAGCCGAGCGGGGGGGGGAGAGACCCAGTACTTC	CASSRAGGGETQYF
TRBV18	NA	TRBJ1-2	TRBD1	TGTGCCAGCTGGGGACAGGAAGACTATGGCTACACCTTC	CASWGQEDYGYTF
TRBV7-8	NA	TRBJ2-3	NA	TGTGCCAGCAGCTTAGCTGAGGGGATCGATACGCAGTATTTT	CASSLAEGIDTQYF
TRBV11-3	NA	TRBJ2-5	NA	TGTGCCAGCAGCATCGGGAGTCTTCAAGAGACCCAGTACTTC	CASSIGSLQETQYF
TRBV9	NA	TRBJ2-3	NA	TGTGCCAGCAGCCCCTCAGGGACGACTGGGCAGTATTTT	CASSPSGTTGQYF
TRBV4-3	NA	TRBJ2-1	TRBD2	TGCGCCAGCAGCCAAGAAGGCGGGAGGGCAGATGAGCAGTTCTTC	CASSQEGGRADEQFF
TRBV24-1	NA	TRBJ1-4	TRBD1	TGTGCCACCAGTGATCCCAGGGGGAGTAATGAAAAACTGTTTTTT	CATSDPRGSNEKLFF
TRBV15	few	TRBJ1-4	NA	TGTGCCACCAGCAGAGAGCAGGGGAATGAAAAACTGTTTTTT	CATSREQGNEKLFF
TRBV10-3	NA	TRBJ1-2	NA	TGTGCCATCAAGCAGGACAGTGAATATGGCTACACCTTC	CAIKQDSEYGYTF
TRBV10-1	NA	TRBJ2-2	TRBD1	TGCGCCAGCAGTGAGACAGGGGCTACTAACACCGGGGAGCTGTTTTTT	CASSETGATNTGELFF
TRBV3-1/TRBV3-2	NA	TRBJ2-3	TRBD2	TGTGCCAGCAGCCAATCCGTCAGCGGGGGGGCCGGCACAGATACGCAGTATTTT	CASSQSVSGGAGTDTQYF
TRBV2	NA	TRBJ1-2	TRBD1	TGTGCCAGCAGCCTTCAGGGGGGGTCTGGCTACACCTTC	CASSLQGGSGYTF
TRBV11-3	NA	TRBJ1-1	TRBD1	TGTGCCAGCAGCTCTGGACAGGGAAGGAAAACTGAAGCTTTCTTT	CASSSGQGRKTEAFF
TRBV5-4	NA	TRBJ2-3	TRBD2	TGTGCCAGCAGCTTGAGACTAGCGGAAAGGGATACGCAGTATTTT	CASSLRLAERDTQYF
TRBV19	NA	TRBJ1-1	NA	TGTGCCAGTAAAGAGCGGACTGAAGCTTTCTTT	CASKERTEAFF
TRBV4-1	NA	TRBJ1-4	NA	TGCGCCAGCAGCCAAGGGACATCCGCAACTAATGAAAAACTGTTTTTT	CASSQGTSATNEKLFF
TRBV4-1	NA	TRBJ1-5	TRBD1	TGCGCCAGCAGCCAAGGGACAGGCCCTGAATTGGAGCCCCAGCATTTT	CASSQGTGPELEPQHF
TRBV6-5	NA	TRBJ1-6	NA	TGTGCCAGCATCTTGGTACAGGAGTATAATTCACCCCTCCACTTT	CASILVQEYNSPLHF
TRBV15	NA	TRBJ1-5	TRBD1	TGTGCCACCAGCACCCCGGACAGGGGTTTTAATCAGCCCCAGCATTTT	CATSTPDRGFNQPQHF
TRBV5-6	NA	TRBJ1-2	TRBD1	TGTGCCAGCAGCTTGGGACAGGGGTGGGATGGCTACACCTTC	CASSLGQGWDGYTF
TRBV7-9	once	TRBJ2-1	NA	TGTGCCAGCAGCTTTTCAGCAGGTGAGCAGTTCTTC	CASSFSAGEQFF
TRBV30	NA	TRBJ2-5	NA	TGTGCCTGGAATGGCCCGCAAGGAGAGACCCAGTACTTC	CAWNGPQGETQYF
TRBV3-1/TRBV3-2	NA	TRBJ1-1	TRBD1	TGTGCCAGCAGCCAGGTCGTAACAGGGGGCTCTGAAGCTTTCTTT	CASSQVVTGGSEAFF
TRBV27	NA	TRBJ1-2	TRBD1	TGTGCCAGCAGTTTAAACCCCAGTATTGGCAAAGGACAGGGGGCGGGTGGCTACACCTTC	CASSLNPSIGKGQGAGGYTF
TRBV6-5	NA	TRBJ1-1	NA	TGTGCCACCAAGAGGAACACTGAAGCTTTCTTT	CATKRNTEAFF
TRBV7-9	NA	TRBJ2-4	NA	TGTGCCAGCAGCCAGTCCGGGGGCCCCAGGAACATTCAGTACTTC	CASSQSGGPRNIQYF
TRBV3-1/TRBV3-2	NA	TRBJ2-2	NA	TGTGCCAGCAGCCCATGGGACCGATCGAACACCGGGGAGCTGTTTTTT	CASSPWDRSNTGELFF